This T cell receptor (beta chain) is from a study of blood T cell repertoires in COVID-19. Repertoires were generated with immunoSEQ multiplex PCR, while TCRdb's copy carries only in-frame clones and drops some. The data show about 130,000 clones, with 84% seen just once and roughly 45% held by the top ten. There are 15 residues in the CDR3. V was clipped by 1 base and J by 1 base, with 9 bases between them. Germline loops: CDR1 SGHAT, CDR2 FQDESV (reference sequence). The clonotype originates from a human donor in a cohort sampled during active COVID-19. Sequencing used peripheral blood. The chain has TRBV11-1 and TRBJ2-3; D unresolved. The CDR3 DNA reads TGTGCCAGCAGCTTAGAAGCTAGAGGCACAGATACGCAGTATTTT. Its protein product is CASSLEARGTDTQYF.